This entry is about one T cell receptor (beta chain). These data originate in a study of blood T cell repertoires in COVID-19. How the authors handled the data: Nucleated cell counts were estimated from reference gene primer amplification. TCRdb keeps only in-frame clones here, not all; method: immunoSEQ multiplex PCR. Clonal size and the V and J genes are those of that table, whereas D and trimming came from the DNA. The table includes hundreds of thousands of clones, around 88% detected once. This receptor was obtained from a woman in her 70s with COVID-19, enrolled during active disease. Source material: peripheral blood.

DNA of the CDR3: TGTGCCAGCAGCCCCGACAGGGGGTCGTCCTACGAGCAGTACTTC. It is translated as CASSPDRGSSYEQYF. The genes are TRBV27 and TRBJ2-7, with 9 nucleotides matching TRBD1. The germline gives CDR1 MNHEY, CDR2 SMNVEV (reference sequence). CDR3 size: 15 residues. V lost 6 bases to trimming and J lost 1 base; unmatched junction nucleotides: 7.